This TCR beta chain was sequenced during a study of T cell repertoires in cytomegalovirus infection. Study-level information: Indications came from public TCR beta signatures; they pointed to CMV infection and to a matching HLA type. Findings and limits, study-wide: HLA-C-restricted TCR beta clonotypes specific for CMV led the ex vivo response.

This CDR3 has 15 residues. Trimming shortened V by 3 bases and J by 9 bases, and 19 bases separated the two germline ends. CDR1 MDHEN and CDR2 SYDVKM come from the germline V gene. Each CDR3 protein gets one entry after TCRdb re-called the reads with MiXCR. The sample shows 200,000 to 250,000 distinct CDR3 sequences, 20% to 25% of them seen only once. This clonotype was found a few times. Its antigen is unidentified. The TCR was taken from a human donor in good health (CMV status not recorded). Some clones in this sample may be carry-over from other donors' samples. Sequences were obtained from CD8+ T cells from PBMCs. The rearrangement links TRBV28 to TRBJ2-3, with TRBD2 as a possible D gene (5 bases). In nucleotides, the CDR3 is TGTGCCAGCAGTTTCTCGACTACCCCCGTGCGGACGCAGTATTTT. Translated: CASSFSTTPVRTQYF.